Listed below are T cell receptor beta chains from one sample, sequenced in a study of tumor and adjacent non-tumor tissue in lung cancer. MiXCR was run by TCRdb on the multiplex PCR reads, yielding one entry per CDR3 protein. In the table there are 65,000 to 90,000 distinct CDR3 sequences, less than 75% of which are singletons. Sequencing input: lung tumor tissue. These receptors came from a woman between 65 and 79 years old with non-small cell lung cancer. The CDR3 runs from the conserved cysteine through the conserved F or W. The order of the fields is V gene, D gene, clone size, J gene, CDR3 protein, CDR3 DNA. D genes are given only for firm matches. The listing skips clone size in some rows; elsewhere it reads once, few, many or a size class.

TRBV30	TRBD1	NA	TRBJ1-5	CVWSVRDRNQPQHF	TGTGTCTGGAGTGTACGGGACAGGAATCAGCCCCAGCATTTT
TRBV29-1	NA	NA	TRBJ1-2	CSIDGNRNYGYIF	TGCAGCATTGACGGAAATCGCAACTATGGCTACATCTTC
TRBV28	TRBD1	NA	TRBJ1-2	CASSSGQVYSYTF	TGTGCCAGCAGCTCCGGACAGGTCTATAGTTACACCTTC
TRBV5-1	NA	once	TRBJ1-2	CASSLVGPTNGYTF	TGCGCCAGCAGCCTGGTGGGGCCCACCAATGGCTACACCTTC
TRBV6-6	TRBD2	NA	TRBJ2-1	CASRYPTSGRAREQFF	TGTGCCAGCAGATACCCTACTAGCGGGAGGGCCAGGGAGCAGTTCTTC
TRBV10-3	TRBD2	once	TRBJ2-7	CAISEGEGYKQYF	TGTGCCATCAGTGAGGGGGAGGGCTACAAGCAGTACTTC
TRBV5-5	NA	few	TRBJ1-2	CASSQEIGGYTF	TGTGCCAGCAGCCAAGAAATAGGGGGCTACACCTTC
TRBV4-2	NA	NA	TRBJ2-7	CASSQDSGGTGLNEQHF	TGTGCCAGCAGCCAAGACTCGGGAGGGACAGGGCTAAACGAGCAGCACTTC
TRBV29-1	TRBD2	once	TRBJ2-7	CSVDSGSGGCEQYF	TGCAGCGTTGATTCGGGAAGCGGGGGGTGCGAGCAGTACTTC
TRBV12-3/TRBV12-4	TRBD1	NA	TRBJ2-7	CASTNTGTGDYEQYF	TGTGCTAGCACGAACACCGGGACAGGGGATTACGAGCAGTACTTC
TRBV6-5	NA	NA	TRBJ2-3	CASSFSRWLDTQYF	TGTGCCAGCAGTTTCTCTCGGTGGTTAGATACGCAGTATTTT
TRBV6-5	NA	NA	TRBJ2-5	CVSSYSLEEGEETQYF	TGTGTCAGCAGTTACTCGCTTGAGGAGGGGGAAGAGACTCAGTACTTC
TRBV20-1	TRBD1	NA	TRBJ2-5	CSARDLGRGRETQYF	TGCAGTGCTAGAGATCTGGGCAGGGGGCGGGAGACCCAGTACTTC